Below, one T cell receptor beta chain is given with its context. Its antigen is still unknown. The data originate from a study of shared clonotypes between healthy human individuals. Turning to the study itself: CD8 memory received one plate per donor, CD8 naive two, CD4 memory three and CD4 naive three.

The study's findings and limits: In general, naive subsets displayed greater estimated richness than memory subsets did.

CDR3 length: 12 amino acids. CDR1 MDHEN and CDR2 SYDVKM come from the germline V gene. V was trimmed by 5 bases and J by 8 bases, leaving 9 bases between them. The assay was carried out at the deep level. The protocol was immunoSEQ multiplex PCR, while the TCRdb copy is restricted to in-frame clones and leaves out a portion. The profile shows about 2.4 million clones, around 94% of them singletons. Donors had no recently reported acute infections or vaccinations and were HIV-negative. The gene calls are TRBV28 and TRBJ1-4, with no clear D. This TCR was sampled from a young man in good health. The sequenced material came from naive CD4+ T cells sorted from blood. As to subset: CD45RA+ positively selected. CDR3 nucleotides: TGTGCCAGCAGTGGGAAAAGGGAAAAACTGTTTTTT. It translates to CASSGKREKLFF.